This T cell receptor beta chain originates from a study of cytomegalovirus exposure and HLA in healthy donors. Study-level results: Common viral pathogens were later found to be apparently linked to several of the most significant clusters. The presence/absence work took it that sequencing depth was about the same across donors.

Unmatched junction bases numbered 4, after V lost 4 bases and J lost 1 base. The CDR3 loop spans 15 amino acids. Germline assignment: CDR1 MGHRA and CDR2 YSYEKL. As for this clone: Its matching antigen is unknown.

A multiplex PCR was run with 60 Vbeta primers and 13 Jbeta primers. Libraries were prepared by immunoSEQ multiplex PCR; TCRdb keeps only in-frame clonotypes and omits some of them. The table includes about 130,000 clones, 60% to 85% detected once. The origin of this receptor is a woman aged 35 to 49 in good health and CMV-seronegative. The sequencing sample was made of PBMCs. This sequence joins TRBV4-1 and TRBJ1-1; 9 nucleotides line up with TRBD1. The CDR3, as DNA: TGCGCCAGCAGCCGAGTGGGACAGGGGAACACTGAAGCTTTCTTT. This translates into CASSRVGQGNTEAFF.